This record looks at one TCR beta chain sequence and its context. Its target is not known. This entry belongs to a study of cytomegalovirus exposure and HLA in healthy donors. Findings and limits, study-wide: There was a cluster of highly shared sequence variants that was likely a sequencing artifact.

PCR employed 60 Vbeta and 13 Jbeta primers. Measured with immunoSEQ multiplex PCR; TCRdb has only the in-frame clones, and not every one. In the table there are around 180,000 clones, about 83% of which are singletons. CDR1 is SGHRS and CDR2 is YFSETQ in the germline V gene. This CDR3 has 15 amino acids. The V end was cut by 3 bases, the J end by 8 bases, with 20 bases between. The sequencing sample was made of PBMCs. V is TRBV5-1 and J is TRBJ1-1; possibly TRBD1 for D (5 bases). This sequence originates from a girl under 18 in good health and CMV-seropositive. The CDR3 nucleotides are TGCGCCAGCAGCTCATTCTGGGGCTACCCTTCCGAAGCTTTCTTT. Protein sequence: CASSSFWGYPSEAFF.